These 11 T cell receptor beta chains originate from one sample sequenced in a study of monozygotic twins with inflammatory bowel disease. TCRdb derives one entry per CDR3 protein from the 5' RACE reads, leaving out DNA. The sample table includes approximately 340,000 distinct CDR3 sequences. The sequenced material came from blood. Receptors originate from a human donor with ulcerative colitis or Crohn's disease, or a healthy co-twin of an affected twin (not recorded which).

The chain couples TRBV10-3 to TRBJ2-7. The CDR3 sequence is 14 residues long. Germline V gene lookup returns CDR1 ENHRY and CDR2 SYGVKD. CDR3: CAISEGGIDHEQYF.

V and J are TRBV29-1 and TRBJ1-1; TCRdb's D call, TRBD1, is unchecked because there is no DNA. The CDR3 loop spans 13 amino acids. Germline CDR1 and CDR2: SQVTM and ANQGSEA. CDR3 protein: CSVAQGMNTEAFF. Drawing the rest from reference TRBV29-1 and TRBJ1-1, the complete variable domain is SAVISQKPSRDICQRGTSLTIQCQVDSQVTMMFWYRQQPGQSLTLIATANQGSEATYESGFVIDKFPISRPNLTFSTLTVSNMSPEDSSIYLCSVAQGMNTEAFFGQGTRLTVV.

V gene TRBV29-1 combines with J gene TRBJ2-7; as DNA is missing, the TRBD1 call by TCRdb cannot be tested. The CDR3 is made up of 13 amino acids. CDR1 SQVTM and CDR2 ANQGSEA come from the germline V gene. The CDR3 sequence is CSVRPGIAYEQYF.

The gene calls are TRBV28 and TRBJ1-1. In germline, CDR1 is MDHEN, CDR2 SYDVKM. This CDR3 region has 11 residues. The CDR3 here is CASILGSEAFF.

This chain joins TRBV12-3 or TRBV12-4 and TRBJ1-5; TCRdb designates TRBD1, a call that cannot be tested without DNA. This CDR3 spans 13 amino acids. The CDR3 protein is CASSSPGNQPQHF.

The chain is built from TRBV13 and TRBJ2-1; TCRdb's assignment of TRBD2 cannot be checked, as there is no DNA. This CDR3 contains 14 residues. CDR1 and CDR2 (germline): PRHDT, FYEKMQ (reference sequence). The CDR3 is CASSPEGLYNEQFF.

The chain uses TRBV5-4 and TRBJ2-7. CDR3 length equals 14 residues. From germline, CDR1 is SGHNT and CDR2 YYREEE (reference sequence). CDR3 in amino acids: CASSLIGPSYEQYF.

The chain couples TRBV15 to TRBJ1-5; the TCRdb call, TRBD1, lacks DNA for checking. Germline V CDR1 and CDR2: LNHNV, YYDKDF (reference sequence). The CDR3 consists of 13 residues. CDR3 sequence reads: CATSRDPGQPQHF.

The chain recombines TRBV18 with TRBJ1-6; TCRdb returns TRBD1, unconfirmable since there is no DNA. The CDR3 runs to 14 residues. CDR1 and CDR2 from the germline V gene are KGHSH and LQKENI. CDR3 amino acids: CASSPGQARSPLHF.

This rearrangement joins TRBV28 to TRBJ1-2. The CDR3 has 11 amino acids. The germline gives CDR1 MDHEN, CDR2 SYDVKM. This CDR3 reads CASSLRHGYTF.

The CDR3 reads CASSQNHGAGVDNEQFF. The chain links TRBV12-3 or TRBV12-4 to TRBJ2-1; absent DNA, TCRdb's TRBD2 call cannot be checked. This CDR3 spans 17 amino acids.